This is a list of T cell receptor beta chains from one sample in a study of a mutant IDH1 vaccine in newly diagnosed glioma. Their antigen targets remain unknown. Profiled with immunoSEQ multiplex PCR; TCRdb holds only in-frame clones, not every one. The sample has approximately 32,000 clones, around 90% seen once. The input for sequencing was PBMCs, taken from a glioma patient whose treatment included an IDH1 peptide vaccine. The receptors were sampled from a man between 35 and 55 years old with glioma. CDR3s include the opening cysteine and the closing phenylalanine or tryptophan. Fields, in order: clone size, J gene, V gene, D gene, CDR3 protein, CDR3 DNA. The D gene is left open where the match is weak. Where a row states a size, it is once, few, many or the class of an expanded clone; other rows omit it.

-,TRBJ2-1,TRBV19,TRBD1,CASTIQGGGRNEQFF,TGTGCCAGTACCATACAGGGGGGAGGTCGGAATGAGCAGTTCTTC
-,TRBJ1-1,TRBV6-4,-,CASSPMGGNTEAFF,TGTGCCAGCAGTCCGATGGGGGGTAACACTGAAGCTTTCTTT
-,TRBJ1-2,TRBV28,TRBD1,CASSLSTGASGYTF,TGTGCCAGCAGTTTATCGACAGGGGCTTCGGGCTACACCTTC
-,TRBJ1-3,TRBV23-1,-,CASSQSPGSSSGNTIYF,TGCGCCAGCAGTCAATCCCCGGGTAGTTCCTCTGGAAACACCATATATTTT
-,TRBJ2-2,TRBV11-2,-,CATRRAAGPGELFF,TGTGCCACCCGCCGGGCAGCTGGGCCCGGGGAGCTGTTTTTT
-,TRBJ1-5,TRBV28,-,CASSRPGAGVISNQPQHF,TGTGCCAGCAGCCGCCCAGGGGCTGGAGTAATTAGCAATCAGCCCCAGCATTTT
-,TRBJ2-1,TRBV7-6,-,CASSLGGRGEQFF,TGTGCCAGCAGCTTAGGAGGCCGGGGGGAGCAGTTCTTC
-,TRBJ2-3,TRBV5-5,TRBD1,CASSSGQGRDTQYF,TGTGCCAGCAGCTCGGGACAGGGCCGTGATACGCAGTATTTT
-,TRBJ2-4,TRBV2,TRBD1,CASSPDRASKNIQYF,TGTGCCAGCAGTCCAGACAGGGCGAGTAAAAACATTCAGTACTTC
-,TRBJ2-3,TRBV6-5,-,CASNRVDADTQYF,TGTGCCAGTAACAGGGTTGATGCAGATACGCAGTATTTT
-,TRBJ1-4,TRBV15,TRBD1,CATSRGQGNEKLFF,TGTGCCACCAGCAGAGGACAGGGCAATGAAAAACTGTTTTTT
-,TRBJ2-1,TRBV7-2,-,CASSRRHQDEQFF,TGTGCCAGCAGCCGGCGACACCAGGATGAGCAGTTCTTC
few,TRBJ2-7,TRBV7-2,TRBD2,CASSPPASGTSYEQYF,TGTGCCAGCAGCCCGCCCGCTAGCGGGACCTCCTACGAGCAGTACTTC
-,TRBJ1-1,TRBV18,-,CASSPAVQNTEAFF,TGTGCCAGCTCACCAGCCGTACAGAACACTGAAGCTTTCTTT
few,TRBJ2-5,TRBV29-1,-,CSVEDPGHHQETQYF,TGCAGCGTTGAAGATCCGGGACATCACCAAGAGACCCAGTACTTC
once,TRBJ1-4,TRBV5-1,TRBD1,CASSFDRDQTTNEKLFF,TGCGCCAGCAGCTTCGACAGGGACCAAACAACTAATGAAAAACTGTTTTTT
-,TRBJ2-5,TRBV4-2,TRBD2,CASSQEGRGGPETQYF,TGTGCCAGCAGCCAAGAAGGACGGGGGGGCCCAGAGACCCAGTACTTC
-,TRBJ1-1,TRBV28,-,CASAIPAEAFF,TGTGCCAGCGCCATACCCGCTGAAGCTTTCTTT
-,TRBJ2-5,TRBV7-9,TRBD2,CASSSKGLAAQETQYF,TGTGCCAGCAGCTCGAAGGGTCTAGCGGCCCAAGAGACCCAGTACTTC
-,TRBJ1-1,TRBV10-1,TRBD1,CASSDAGTGNTEAFF,TGCGCCAGCAGTGATGCCGGGACAGGGAACACTGAAGCTTTCTTT
once,TRBJ2-7,TRBV18,-,CASSPPISGSYEQYF,TGTGCCAGCTCACCACCGATAAGCGGGTCCTACGAGCAGTACTTC
-,TRBJ2-2,TRBV5-1,-,CASSTQTGFTGELFF,TGCGCCAGCAGCACCCAAACAGGGTTCACCGGGGAGCTGTTTTTT
once,TRBJ2-7,TRBV7-9,-,CASSLAGQGSEQYF,TGTGCCAGCAGCTTAGCAGGTCAGGGCTCCGAGCAGTACTTC
few,TRBJ1-1,TRBV13,-,CASSSGPFSEAFF,TGTGCCAGCAGCTCGGGACCCTTCTCTGAAGCTTTCTTT
-,TRBJ2-5,TRBV15,TRBD2,CATSPRRTSVQETQYF,TGTGCCACCAGCCCCCGAAGGACTAGTGTTCAAGAGACCCAGTACTTC
-,TRBJ2-5,TRBV29-1,-,CSVESAGLGQYF,TGCAGCGTTGAATCGGCGGGATTAGGCCAGTACTTC
-,TRBJ1-4,TRBV5-8,TRBD1,CASSLGQGAGEKLFF,TGTGCCAGCAGCCTCGGACAGGGGGCAGGTGAAAAACTGTTTTTT
-,TRBJ1-5,TRBV16,-,CASSQYDTGINQPQHF,TGTGCCAGCAGCCAATATGACACAGGAATCAATCAGCCCCAGCATTTT
-,TRBJ1-5,TRBV19,-,CASTRGGSNQPQHF,TGTGCCAGTACCAGAGGGGGGAGCAATCAGCCCCAGCATTTT
-,TRBJ1-2,TRBV28,-,CASSLGASVTF,TGTGCCAGCAGTTTAGGGGCCTCGGTCACCTTC
-,TRBJ2-3,TRBV10-3,-,CAIRGPGLDTQYF,TGTGCCATCAGGGGACCGGGTCTCGATACGCAGTATTTT
-,TRBJ2-5,TRBV5-1,TRBD2,CASSPAGGRGETQYF,TGCGCCAGCAGCCCAGCGGGGGGCCGGGGAGAGACCCAGTACTTC
-,TRBJ1-2,TRBV27,TRBD1,CASSLWGQGVGSGYTF,TGTGCCAGCAGTTTATGGGGACAGGGGGTAGGTTCCGGCTACACCTTC
-,TRBJ2-2,TRBV2,TRBD2,CASPGGVGTGELFF,TGTGCCAGCCCCGGGGGGGTTGGCACCGGGGAGCTGTTTTTT
-,TRBJ2-7,TRBV4-3,-,CASSPDRYFSYEQYF,TGCGCCAGCAGCCCCGACAGATATTTCTCCTACGAGCAGTACTTC
-,TRBJ2-2,TRBV11-3,-,CASSLRGTGTGELFF,TGTGCCAGCAGCTTACGGGGGACGGGAACCGGGGAGCTGTTTTTT